This is a list of T cell receptor beta chains from one sample in a study of blood T cell repertoires in COVID-19. The method was immunoSEQ multiplex PCR; TCRdb's version includes in-frame clones alone and lacks a portion of them. Altogether nearly 300,000 clones are present, around 84% being singletons, with the ten largest covering 1.4% to 1.5%. Sequencing was carried out using peripheral blood. Every receptor here comes from a human donor with COVID-19, enrolled during active disease. The donor label of this sample is uncertain. Both conserved end residues are part of each CDR3. D genes are given only for firm matches. Some rows mark clone size as missing; the rest say once, few, many or name a class of expanded clone.

D,length,V,size,J,DNA,CDR3
-,13,TRBV19,-,TRBJ1-5,TGTGCCAGTAGTATCTCGGGGGATCAGCCCCAGCATTTT,CASSISGDQPQHF
-,14,TRBV29-1,-,TRBJ1-2,TGCAGCGTTGAAGGGGGGGAACTTAACTATGGCTACACCTTC,CSVEGGELNYGYTF
TRBD2,14,TRBV9,-,TRBJ2-7,TGTGCCAGCAGCGCAGCGGGAGAGGTCGCCGAGCAGTACTTC,CASSAAGEVAEQYF
TRBD2,15,TRBV5-6,-,TRBJ2-1,TGTGCCAGCAGCTGGAGCGGGAGGGCCTCCAATGAGCAGTTCTTC,CASSWSGRASNEQFF
-,14,TRBV7-9,-,TRBJ1-1,TGTGCCAGCAGCTTTTTACAGGGGAACACTGAAGCTTTCTTT,CASSFLQGNTEAFF
TRBD1,18,TRBV5-1,-,TRBJ2-1,TGCGCCAGCAGCTTGAATCCGCGACAGGGGCTGTCCTACAATGAGCAGTTCTTC,CASSLNPRQGLSYNEQFF
-,14,TRBV14,-,TRBJ1-6,TGTGCCAGCAGCGCGCGGGAGTATAATTCACCCCTCCACTTT,CASSAREYNSPLHF
TRBD1,16,TRBV5-1,-,TRBJ2-1,TGCGCCAGCAGCTCCAGGACAGGGAACTTTGGCAATGAGCAGTTCTTC,CASSSRTGNFGNEQFF
TRBD1,14,TRBV11-2,once,TRBJ2-2,TGTGCCAGCAGCTTACGTCAGGGGGCCGGGGAGCTGTTTTTT,CASSLRQGAGELFF
TRBD2,16,TRBV12-5,-,TRBJ2-1,TGTGCTAGTGGTTTGAGACTAGCGGGAGGGCCGGGTGAGCAGTTCTTC,CASGLRLAGGPGEQFF
-,16,TRBV19,-,TRBJ2-2,TGTGCCAGTAGTATAGGATCCAGGGGCTCCACCGGGGAGCTGTTTTTT,CASSIGSRGSTGELFF
TRBD2,14,TRBV2,-,TRBJ2-7,TGTGCCAGCACCGAGGGACTAGCGGGAGTTGAAGGCAACTTC,CASTEGLAGVEGNF
-,13,TRBV5-1,once,TRBJ2-7,TGCGCCAGCAGCTTGAACAGTCTATACGAGCAGTACTTC,CASSLNSLYEQYF
-,14,TRBV19,-,TRBJ1-2,TGTGCCACCCAACGGGAGGGGACGTCGTATGGCTACACCTTC,CATQREGTSYGYTF
TRBD1,14,TRBV6-2/TRBV6-3,-,TRBJ1-5,TGTGCCAGCAGTACCCACAGGGGAGGTCAGCCCCAGCATTTT,CASSTHRGGQPQHF
TRBD1,14,TRBV18,-,TRBJ1-1,TGTGCCAGCTCGTCCGGGACAGGTTATACTGAAGCTTTCTTT,CASSSGTGYTEAFF
TRBD1,16,TRBV2,-,TRBJ1-4,TGTGCCAGCAGGTCGGGACAGGGGGGAGCTAATGAAAAACTGTTTTTT,CASRSGQGGANEKLFF
-,12,TRBV28,-,TRBJ1-6,TGTGCCAGCAGTTTCAGGGGTTCACCCCTCCACTTT,CASSFRGSPLHF
TRBD1,17,TRBV10-3,-,TRBJ2-5,TGTGCCATCAGTGATTTTGGACAGGGGGCGTTAGAAGAGACCCAGTACTTC,CAISDFGQGALEETQYF
-,13,TRBV19,-,TRBJ2-1,TGTGCCACCTCCCCGGGAACCTACAATGAGCAGTTCTTC,CATSPGTYNEQFF
TRBD1,16,TRBV5-6,-,TRBJ2-1,TGTGCCAGCAGCTACGGGACAGGGGTCTCCTACAATGAGCAGTTCTTC,CASSYGTGVSYNEQFF
-,12,TRBV10-3,few,TRBJ1-1,TGTGCCATCAGTTCCAGGATCACTGAAGCTTTCTTT,CAISSRITEAFF
TRBD2,15,TRBV14,-,TRBJ2-3,TGTGCCAGCAGCCAGGGACTAGCGGGAGCCCCTTCGCAGTATTTT,CASSQGLAGAPSQYF
-,13,TRBV25-1,many,TRBJ1-2,TGTGCCAGCAGCCAACTGGGAGTTCGTGGCTACACCTTC,CASSQLGVRGYTF
TRBD2,14,TRBV11-3,-,TRBJ2-2,TGTGCCAGCAGCCCGACTAGCGTAAGCGGGGAGCTGTTTTTT,CASSPTSVSGELFF
TRBD2,16,TRBV11-2,-,TRBJ2-1,TGTGCCAGCAGCAAAATCGGAGCGGGAGCTGACAATGAGCAGTTCTTC,CASSKIGAGADNEQFF
TRBD1,18,TRBV5-1,-,TRBJ1-6,TGCGCCAGCAGCCTCGGAGATCCGGGACAGGGTTATAATTCACCCCTCCACTTT,CASSLGDPGQGYNSPLHF
TRBD1,14,TRBV29-1,-,TRBJ1-4,TGCAGCGTTGAGCAGGGGGCGGTAGGTGAAAAACTGTTTTTT,CSVEQGAVGEKLFF
TRBD1,14,TRBV5-1,-,TRBJ1-1,TGCGCCAGCAGCTTGCCAGGACAGGACACTGAAGCTTTCTTT,CASSLPGQDTEAFF
TRBD1,17,TRBV5-1,-,TRBJ1-3,TGCGCCAGCAGCCCGAGGGGACAGGGGGCTTCTGGAAACACCATATATTTT,CASSPRGQGASGNTIYF
-,14,TRBV15,-,TRBJ2-2,TGTGCCACCAGCAGAGCCCAGGGGTCCGGGGAGCTGTTTTTT,CATSRAQGSGELFF
-,13,TRBV2,-,TRBJ2-1,TGTGCCAGCAGTGACAGACTTAGGAATGAGCAGTTCTTC,CASSDRLRNEQFF
-,14,TRBV28,-,TRBJ1-5,TGTGCCAGCAGCCAGACAGGACTTAATCAGCCCCAGCATTTT,CASSQTGLNQPQHF
TRBD2,16,TRBV6-6,-,TRBJ2-7,TGTGCCAGCAGTTACGTAGCGGGAGCTAACTCCTACGAGCAGTACTTC,CASSYVAGANSYEQYF
-,16,TRBV6-2/TRBV6-3,-,TRBJ2-1,TGTGCCAGCGGCCCCATCGGGAGAAGCTCCTACAATGAGCAGTTCTTC,CASGPIGRSSYNEQFF
-,15,TRBV18,-,TRBJ1-2,TGTGCCAGCTCACCACTCACCACAGACCCTTATGGCTACACCTTC,CASSPLTTDPYGYTF
-,17,TRBV3-1/TRBV3-2,-,TRBJ2-3,TGTGCCAGCAGTTCCGGGGCAGGGGCATTATCCACAGATACGCAGTATTTT,CASSSGAGALSTDTQYF
-,15,TRBV6-5,-,TRBJ2-2,TGTGCCACCTATGGGTCCCGCACAGGGTCCGGGGAGCTGTTTTTT,CATYGSRTGSGELFF
TRBD2,14,TRBV7-6,-,TRBJ2-2,TGTGCCAGCAGTCCGGGAGGAAGCACCGGGGAGCTGTTTTTT,CASSPGGSTGELFF
-,18,TRBV5-1,few,TRBJ2-1,TGCGCCAGCAGCTTTGGACAGACCTACAAACTCTCCTACAATGAGCAGTTCTTC,CASSFGQTYKLSYNEQFF
-,13,TRBV30,-,TRBJ1-1,TGTGCCTGGAGCGGGGGGTGGGACACTGAAGCTTTCTTT,CAWSGGWDTEAFF
-,13,TRBV12-3/TRBV12-4,-,TRBJ1-2,TGTGCCAGCAGTTTGGCCAGGGCTTATGGCTACACCTTC,CASSLARAYGYTF